Listed here are 32 T cell receptor beta chains from one sample, sequenced in a study of T cell responses to AZD1222 COVID-19 vaccine. This table comes from immunoSEQ multiplex PCR, and its TCRdb copy is limited to in-frame clones, with some not included. In the table there are approximately 100,000 clones, less than 95% of which are singletons. The sequenced sample was peripheral blood, obtained on day 0 of AZD1222 vaccination. These receptors were taken from an adult in good health.

V is TRBV4-1 and J is TRBJ1-1; TRBD1 is a possible D gene (5 bases). CDR1 and CDR2 (germline): MGHRA, YSYEKL. The CDR3 contains 14 residues. Deletions cut 4 bases from V and 4 bases from J, with 13 bases between. The DNA for the CDR3 is TGCGCCAGCAGCCTCAGGACTGGGACCACTGAAGCTTTCTTT. Amino acid sequence: CASSLRTGTTEAFF.

V and J are TRBV7-9 and TRBJ2-1; D uncertain. The CDR3 is 15 amino acids. V lost 5 bases and J lost 7, with 18 bases in between. In germline, CDR1 is SEHNR, CDR2 FQNEAQ (reference sequence). CDR3 residues: CASSPVVAGGNEQFF. As DNA, the CDR3 is TGTGCCAGCAGCCCCGTCGTAGCAGGCGGAAATGAGCAGTTCTTC. The full variable domain, completed using reference TRBV7-9 and TRBJ2-1, is DTGVSQNPRHKITKRGQNVTFRCDPISEHNRLYWYRQTLGQGPEFLTYFQNEAQLEKSRLLSDRFSAERPKGSFSTLEIQRTEQGDSAMYLCASSPVVAGGNEQFFGPGTRLTVL.

This clone was detected a few times. The chain employs TRBV21-1 and TRBJ1-1; TRBD1, the D gene given by the table, was not confirmed from the DNA. TRBV21-1 is flagged as a pseudogene. This CDR3 has 19 residues. The CDR3 loop reads CASSKRRQKGTEVNTEAFF. CDR3 nucleotide sequence: TGTGCCAGCAGCAAAAGGAGGCAAAAGGGGACAGAAGTGAACACTGAAGCTTTCTTT.

V and J are TRBV2 and TRBJ2-5; D remains ambiguous. V was cut by 8 bases and J by 5 bases, with 9 bases left in between. CDR1 SNHLY and CDR2 FYNNEI come from the germline V gene. The CDR3 is 11 residues long. This CDR3 reads CASGVPETQYF. The CDR3 region has the DNA TGTGCCAGCGGGGTGCCGGAGACCCAGTACTTC.

The chain uses TRBV4-1 and TRBJ1-2; tentatively, D is TRBD1 (6 bases). Germline V gene lookup returns CDR1 MGHRA and CDR2 YSYEKL. This CDR3 has 12 residues. V was shortened by 1 base and J by 11 bases, with 11 bases between the two germline ends. The CDR3 is CASSQGLRGYTF. The CDR3 DNA reads as TGCGCCAGCAGCCAAGGTCTTAGGGGGTACACCTTC.

The chain recombines TRBV20-1 with TRBJ1-1; D is undetermined. Germline values: CDR1 DFQATT, CDR2 SNEGSKA (reference sequence). The CDR3 has 10 amino acids. Trimming removed 3 bases at V and 12 bases at J, with 11 bases between. CDR3 sequence: CSASLGGSFF. The CDR3 region has the DNA TGCAGTGCTAGTTTGGGAGGTTCTTTCTTT.

The chain couples TRBV28 to TRBJ1-5; 9 bases map to TRBD1. Trimming cost V 7 bases and J 6 bases; bases outside gene matches: 10. This CDR3 region has 15 residues. Germline-derived CDR1 and CDR2 are MDHEN and SYDVKM. The CDR3: CASNSGTGRIQPQHF. CDR3 in DNA: TGTGCCAGCAACTCCGGGACAGGGAGGATTCAGCCCCAGCATTTT.

The V gene is TRBV5-4, the J gene TRBJ1-1; D gene unclear. The germline V and J ends were trimmed by 4 bases and 5 bases, with 15 bases remaining between them. The germline gives CDR1 SGHNT, CDR2 YYREEE (reference sequence). The CDR3 runs 14 residues. The CDR3 DNA follows: TGTGCCAGCAGCCCGTGGGGAGTTTATACTGAAGCTTTCTTT. It codes for CASSPWGVYTEAFF. Supplemented by reference TRBV5-4 and TRBJ1-1, the full variable domain reads ETGVTQSPTHLIKTRGQQVTLRCSSQSGHNTVSWYQQALGQGPQFIFQYYREEENGRGNFPPRFSGLQFPNYSSELNVNALELDDSALYLCASSPWGVYTEAFFGQGTRLTVV.

The genes are TRBV4-1 and TRBJ1-2; a weak D match, TRBD1 (6 bases). CDR3 length: 15 amino acids. Germline CDR1 is MGHRA and CDR2 is YSYEKL. The ends were cut back, 4 bases at V and 4 bases at J, with 16 bases in the middle. CDR3 DNA: TGCGCCAGCAGCCGAGAAAGGGGGACGGCCTATGGCTACACCTTC. This sequence encodes CASSRERGTAYGYTF.

The chain's CDR3 is CASTGGVQPQHF. CDR3 DNA: TGTGCCAGCACGGGGGGAGTTCAGCCCCAGCATTTT. The chain links TRBV28 to TRBJ1-5; a possible D gene is TRBD1 (5 bases). Germline assignment: CDR1 MDHEN and CDR2 SYDVKM. The CDR3 is made up of 12 amino acids. The germline V and J ends were trimmed by 7 bases and 6 bases, with 10 bases remaining between them.

The chain joins TRBV20-1 to TRBJ1-2, with TRBD1 matching 8 bases. CDR1 and CDR2 (germline): DFQATT, SNEGSKA (reference sequence). The CDR3 loop spans 16 amino acids. J lost 6 bases, V lost 3 bases, and 15 bases had no gene match. CDR3 nucleotides: TGCAGTGCTAGTGGGGTTATGACAGGGGCTGAAAATGGCTACACCTTC. Protein product: CSASGVMTGAENGYTF.

This clone was counted once. J is TRBJ2-1 and V is TRBV19; 8 nucleotides align to TRBD1. The length of the CDR3 is 13 residues. The ends lost 5 bases at V and 8 bases at J; junction bases unmatched: 5. In germline, CDR1 is LNHDA, CDR2 SQIVND (reference sequence). The chain's CDR3 is CASSSSQGDEQFF. DNA of the CDR3: TGTGCCAGTAGTTCCTCACAGGGGGATGAGCAGTTCTTC.

The V call is TRBV11-2, the J call TRBJ2-3, with no clear D. CDR1 SGHAT and CDR2 FQNNGV come from the germline V gene. Trimming cost V 0 bases and J 8 bases, with 6 bases left between them. The length of the CDR3 is 12 residues. CDR3 region: CASSLDVSTQYF. The CDR3 DNA reads TGTGCCAGCAGCTTAGATGTCAGTACGCAGTATTTT. Drawing the rest from reference TRBV11-2 and TRBJ2-3, the complete variable domain is EAGVAQSPRYKIIEKRQSVAFWCNPISGHATLYWYQQILGQGPKLLIQFQNNGVVDDSQLPKDRFSAERLKGVDSTLKIQPAKLEDSAVYLCASSLDVSTQYFGPGTRLTVL.

This clone was seen a few times. CDR3 DNA sequence: TGTGCCAGCAGCTTTCTTGTATCCGGGACCCAGTACTTC. Protein product: CASSFLVSGTQYF. The V and J genes are TRBV7-2 and TRBJ2-5; unclear D gene. The CDR3 is 13 residues long. V was shortened by 3 bases and J by 7 bases, with 12 bases between the two germline ends. CDR1 and CDR2 from the germline V gene are SGHTA and FQGNSA.

The genes are TRBV6-2 or TRBV6-3 and TRBJ1-2; D unresolved. CDR1 and CDR2 from the germline V gene are MNHEY and SVGEGT. V was trimmed by 2 bases and J by 6 bases, leaving 7 bases between them. The CDR3 loop spans 12 amino acids. The CDR3 DNA is TGTGCCAGCAGTTACGGCAGGAATGGCTACACCTTC. Its translation is CASSYGRNGYTF.

The chain carries TRBV7-9 and TRBJ1-3; D uncertain. Germline V gene sequence: CDR1 SEHNR, CDR2 FQNEAQ (reference sequence). With 3 bases removed from V and 4 bases from J, the gap between germline ends came to 7 bases. The CDR3 length is 13 residues. Written as DNA, the CDR3 is TGTGCCAGCAGCTTTTCACTCGGAAACACCATATATTTT. It specifies CASSFSLGNTIYF.

The chain recombines TRBV4-3 with TRBJ1-1; D is uncertain. Germline V gene lookup returns CDR1 LGHNA and CDR2 YSLEER. This CDR3 region has 13 residues. V shed 4 bases and J shed 3 bases, with 9 bases lying between them. CDR3: CASSRNPDTEAFF. The CDR3 region has the DNA TGCGCCAGCAGCCGCAATCCCGACACTGAAGCTTTCTTT.

The gene calls are TRBV7-9 and TRBJ2-2, with a possible D match to TRBD1 (7 bases). This CDR3 region has 14 residues. CDR1 and CDR2 from the germline V gene are SEHNR and FQNEAQ (reference sequence). Trimming took off 5 bases at V and 8 bases at J, with 15 bases between the two ends. CDR3 nucleotides: TGTGCCAGCAGCCAACCAGGGGGGTCGGGGGAGCTGTTTTTT. It specifies CASSQPGGSGELFF. Drawing the rest from reference TRBV7-9 and TRBJ2-2, the complete variable domain is DTGVSQNPRHKITKRGQNVTFRCDPISEHNRLYWYRQTLGQGPEFLTYFQNEAQLEKSRLLSDRFSAERPKGSFSTLEIQRTEQGDSAMYLCASSQPGGSGELFFGEGSRLTVL.

A few counts support this clone. The CDR3 spells CASSQDPNYSNQPQHF. CDR3 nucleotide sequence: TGCGCCAGCAGCCAAGATCCGAATTATAGCAATCAGCCCCAGCATTTT. V is TRBV4-3 and J is TRBJ1-5; D remains ambiguous. V gave up 0 bases and J gave up 0 bases, with 9 bases separating them. The CDR3 has 16 residues. Per the germline V gene, CDR1 is LGHNA and CDR2 is YSLEER.

This rearrangement joins TRBV18 to TRBJ1-1; 10 bases are a match to TRBD1. This CDR3 comprises 16 residues. V was pared by 4 bases and J by 1 base, with 6 bases of the junction left unmatched. From germline, CDR1 is KGHSH and CDR2 LQKENI. The CDR3 coding sequence is TGTGCCAGCTCACAGGGACAGGGGTGGAGGAACACTGAAGCTTTCTTT. The encoded protein is CASSQGQGWRNTEAFF.

CDR3 sequence reads: CASSPGIAYGNQPQHF. The CDR3, as DNA: TGTGCCAGCTCACCCGGGATAGCCTATGGCAATCAGCCCCAGCATTTT. The chain links TRBV18 to TRBJ1-5, with D uncertain. Trimming cost V 3 bases and J 2 bases, with 14 bases left between them. Germline V gene sequence: CDR1 KGHSH, CDR2 LQKENI. This CDR3 spans 16 amino acids.

This chain connects TRBV7-9 to TRBJ2-1; TRBD1 matches 9 bases. Germline CDR1 reads SEHNR; CDR2 reads FQNEAQ (reference sequence). Trimming cost V 3 bases and J 5 bases; bases outside gene matches: 2. The CDR3 runs to 14 residues. Written as DNA, the CDR3 is TGTGCCAGCAGCTTGGGACAGGGTAACAATGAGCAGTTCTTC. Protein: CASSLGQGNNEQFF.

This clone has only a few counts. The CDR3 spells CASSLKPGITGELFF. The CDR3 DNA is TGTGCCAGCAGCTTAAAACCGGGGATCACCGGGGAGCTGTTTTTT. This chain joins TRBV7-8 and TRBJ2-2; tentatively, D is TRBD2 (5 bases). Between the trimmed V and J ends, which lost 2 bases and 4 bases, there was a span of 11 bases. The CDR3 contains 15 residues. Germline V lookup: CDR1 SGHVS, CDR2 FQNEAQ.

This chain connects TRBV2 to TRBJ2-7; 10 nucleotides align to TRBD2. After removal of 4 bases from V and 2 bases from J, the junction contained 8 bases not matched to a gene. Germline CDR1 and CDR2: SNHLY and FYNNEI. The CDR3 is 16 residues long. Here the CDR3 DNA reads TGTGCCAGCAGTGGGCCGACTAGCGGGTCTCCCTACGAGCAGTACTTC. It is translated as CASSGPTSGSPYEQYF.

This clone was recorded only once. The chain links TRBV3-1 (or the pseudogene TRBV3-2) to TRBJ2-2, with D perhaps being TRBD1 or TRBD2 (5 bases each). This CDR3 spans 17 amino acids. Germline CDR1 is LGHDT and CDR2 is YNNKEL (reference sequence). Deletions cut 2 bases from V and 9 bases from J, with 22 bases between. CDR3: CASSQRSSKRTTRELFF. In DNA, the CDR3 is TGTGCCAGCAGCCAACGAAGCTCCAAGCGGACAACAAGGGAGCTGTTTTTT.

The rearrangement uses TRBV3-1 (or the pseudogene TRBV3-2) and TRBJ1-2; D gene unclear. The V gene's germline CDR1 is LGHDT and CDR2 YNNKEL (reference sequence). The germline V and J ends were trimmed by 3 bases and 8 bases, with 16 bases remaining between them. The CDR3 covers 14 residues. The CDR3 sequence is CASSQFDKTRGYTF. The CDR3 DNA follows: TGTGCCAGCAGCCAGTTCGACAAAACCCGGGGCTACACCTTC.

The chain employs TRBV6-5 and TRBJ2-1; D possibly corresponds to TRBD2 (6 bases). This CDR3 region has 13 residues. The V and J ends lost 6 bases and 6 bases respectively, with 12 bases between them. Germline assignment: CDR1 MNHEY and CDR2 SVGAGI. The CDR3 is CASRAAGGNEQFF. The CDR3 DNA reads as TGTGCCAGCAGGGCCGCCGGGGGCAATGAGCAGTTCTTC.

V usage is TRBV12-3 or TRBV12-4 and J usage is TRBJ1-2; D is perhaps TRBD1 (6 bases). This CDR3 region has 13 residues. Trimming cost V 3 bases and J 3 bases, with 8 bases left between them. The CDR3 bases are TGTGCCAGCAGTTTGGGGACATACTATGGCTACACCTTC. Translating it yields CASSLGTYYGYTF.

The V gene is TRBV7-8, the J gene TRBJ2-7; 8 bases are shared with TRBD2. Trimming removed 2 bases from V and 5 bases from J; junction bases left unmatched: 5. This CDR3 comprises 14 residues. Germline CDR1 reads SGHVS; CDR2 reads FQNEAQ. This chain's CDR3 is CASSLRGGLNEQYF. The CDR3 DNA is TGTGCCAGCAGCTTACGGGGGGGCCTGAACGAGCAGTACTTC.

The chain uses TRBV7-9 and TRBJ2-7, with 12 nucleotides matching TRBD1. Losses at the gene ends were 3 bases for V and 0 bases for J; bases not matched to a gene: 6. The CDR3 consists of 17 residues. Germline CDR1 SEHNR, CDR2 FQNEAQ (reference sequence). CDR3 amino acids: CASSFVGQGASSYEQYF. CDR3 in DNA: TGTGCCAGCAGCTTTGTGGGACAGGGGGCCAGCTCCTACGAGCAGTACTTC.

This chain links TRBV9 with TRBJ1-6; 9 bases agree with TRBD1. The CDR3 contains 14 residues. V lost 3 bases to trimming and J lost 7 bases; unmatched junction nucleotides: 2. The germline CDR1 and CDR2 sequences are SGDLS and YYNGEE. CDR3 amino acids: CASSETGGNSPLHF. Written as DNA, the CDR3 is TGTGCCAGCAGCGAGACAGGGGGGAATTCACCCCTCCACTTT.

The CDR3, as DNA: TGTGCCAGCAGTCCAACCGGGAGAGGCTACACCTTC. Its protein is CASSPTGRGYTF. This rearrangement joins TRBV6-2 or TRBV6-3 to TRBJ1-2; D is uncertain. The V gene lost 5 bases and the J gene lost 8 bases, with 12 bases spanning the gap. The germline CDR1 and CDR2 sequences are MNHEY and SVGEGT. CDR3 size: 12 residues.